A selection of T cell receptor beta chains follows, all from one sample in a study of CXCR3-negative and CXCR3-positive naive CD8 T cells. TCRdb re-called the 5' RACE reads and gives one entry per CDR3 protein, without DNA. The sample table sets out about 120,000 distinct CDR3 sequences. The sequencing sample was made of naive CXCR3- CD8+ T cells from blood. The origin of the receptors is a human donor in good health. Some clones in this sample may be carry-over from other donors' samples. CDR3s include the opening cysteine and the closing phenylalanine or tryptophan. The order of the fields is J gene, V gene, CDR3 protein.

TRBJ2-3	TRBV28	CASSSGLAGQADTQYF
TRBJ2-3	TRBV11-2	CASSSGTSGRGTDTQYF
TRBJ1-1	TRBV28	CATIPQGEAFF
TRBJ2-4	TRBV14	CASSQAKGLAKNIQYF
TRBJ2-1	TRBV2	CASSDTGPTYNEQFF
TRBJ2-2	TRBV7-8	CASSLAPTSGSGGELFF
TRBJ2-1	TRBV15	CATSRAESNEQFF
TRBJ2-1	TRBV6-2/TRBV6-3	CASSYDQRGDTYNEQFF
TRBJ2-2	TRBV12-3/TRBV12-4	CASSRRISGELFF
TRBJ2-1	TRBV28	CASSPVDRLGQFF
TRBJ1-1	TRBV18	CASSLPGQGSQAFF
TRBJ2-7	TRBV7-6	CASSSYSYEEYF
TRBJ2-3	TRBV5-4	CASSPGVGRPSEDTQYF
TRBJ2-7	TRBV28	CASSLTPSGRWAYEQYF
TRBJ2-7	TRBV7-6	CASSLVAGQGAYEQYF
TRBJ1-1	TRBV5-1	CASSLGGGITEAFF
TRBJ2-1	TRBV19	CASSMYASSYNEQFF
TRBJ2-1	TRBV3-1	CASSRPSAATRNEQFF
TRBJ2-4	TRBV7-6	CASSSPYPPGAQNIQYF
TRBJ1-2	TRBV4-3	CASSQDGGNYGYTF
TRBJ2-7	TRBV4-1	CASSQDPGRCSYEQYF
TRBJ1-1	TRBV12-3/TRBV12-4	CASRPPYQVGLEKTNTEAFF
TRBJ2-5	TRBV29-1	CSAPGVNQETQYF
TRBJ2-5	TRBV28	CASSLGGRGVGETQYF
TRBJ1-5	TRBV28	CASSLTGTGYQPQHF
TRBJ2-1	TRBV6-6	CASSYWGYNEQFF
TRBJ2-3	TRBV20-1	CSATGLEEDTQYF
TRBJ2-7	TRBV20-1	CSARQGLVEQYF
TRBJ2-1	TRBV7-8	CASSLPGLEFF
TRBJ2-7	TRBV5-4	CASSPLEGDLRQYF
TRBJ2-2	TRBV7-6	CASSFGPGTGELFF
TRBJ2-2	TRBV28	CASSSPTGSSTGELFF
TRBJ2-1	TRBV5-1	CASSLSRGPSYNEQFF
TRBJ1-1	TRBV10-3	CAISDTTGDDEAFF
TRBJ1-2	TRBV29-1	CSVEPATDYGYTF
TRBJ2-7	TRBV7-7	CASSPGTGTTYEQYF
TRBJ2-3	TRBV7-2	CASSLGTRATDTQYF
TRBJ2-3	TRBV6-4	CASSEGDSTDTQYF
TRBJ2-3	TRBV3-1	CASSPQGDTQYF
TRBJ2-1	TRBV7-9	CASSLEVTSGLLEQFF
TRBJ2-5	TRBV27	CASSLMVETQYF
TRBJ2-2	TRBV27	CASSPGTGPHRELFF
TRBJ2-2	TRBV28	CASSLEDTGELFF
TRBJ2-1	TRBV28	CASSLTSRNEQFF
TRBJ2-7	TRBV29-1	CSVVLSRTGGYEQYF
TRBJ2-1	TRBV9	CASSPRTGTGENEQFF
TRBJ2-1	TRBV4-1	CASSQDWAASYNEQFF
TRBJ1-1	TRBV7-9	CASSRTRAADTEAFF
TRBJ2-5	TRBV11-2	CASSLAGPQETQYF
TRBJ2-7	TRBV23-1	CASISWPGRHMHEQYF
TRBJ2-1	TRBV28	CASSLGGTHNEQFF
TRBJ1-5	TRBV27	CASSLEGTRQPQHF
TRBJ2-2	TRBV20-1	CSARVGTFGTDFGELFF
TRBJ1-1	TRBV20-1	CSARDSPRTAMNTEAFF
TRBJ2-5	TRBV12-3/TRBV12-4	CASSLRPAQETQYF
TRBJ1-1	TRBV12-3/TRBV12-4	CASSYRTGGVGNTEAFF
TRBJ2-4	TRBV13	CASSSRQLVENIQYF
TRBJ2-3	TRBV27	CASSLPSGRAGTDTQYF
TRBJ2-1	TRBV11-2	CASSLYRGLNNEQFF
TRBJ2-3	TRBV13	CASTKRGPDTQYF